Following are 17 T cell receptor beta chains from one sample sequenced in a study of early T cells in non-severe SARS-CoV-2 infection. TCRdb passed the 5' RACE reads through MiXCR, listing each CDR3 protein once. The sample records 35,000 to 55,000 distinct CDR3 sequences, under 30% being singletons. The material sequenced was whole blood, taken at baseline. The source is an adult who was a healthcare worker with PCR-confirmed SARS-CoV-2 infection or an uninfected control (not recorded which).

CDR3 bases: TGTGCCAGCAGCGCGATGACAGCCGATACGCAGTATTTT. Translation gives CASSAMTADTQYF. V and J are TRBV9 and TRBJ2-3; tentative D call: TRBD1 (5 bases). The length of the CDR3 is 13 residues. V was cut by 3 bases and J by 6 bases, with 11 bases left in between. The germline V gene has CDR1 SGDLS and CDR2 YYNGEE. Full variable domain (rest looked up from reference TRBV9 and TRBJ2-3): DSGVTQTPKHLITATGQRVTLRCSPRSGDLSVYWYQQSLDQGLQFLIQYYNGEERAKGNILERFSAQQFPDLHSELNLSSLELGDSALYFCASSAMTADTQYFGPGTRLTVL.

This chain connects TRBV5-1 to TRBJ2-3; D perhaps matches TRBD2 (6 bases). Germline lookup yields CDR1 SGHRS and CDR2 YFSETQ. V gave up 3 bases and J gave up 0 bases, with 11 bases separating them. The CDR3 length is 15 residues. The CDR3 DNA reads as TGCGCCAGCAGCTCGGGGGTCTCTAGCACAGATACGCAGTATTTT. This gives the protein CASSSGVSSTDTQYF. Combining the CDR3 with reference TRBV5-1 and TRBJ2-3 gives the whole variable domain KAGVTQTPRYLIKTRGQQVTLSCSPISGHRSVSWYQQTPGQGLQFLFEYFSETQRNKGNFPGRFSGRQFSNSRSEMNVSTLELGDSALYLCASSSGVSSTDTQYFGPGTRLTVL.

On this clonotype itself: A much larger clone sits a single nucleotide away, making a read error possible. This chain joins TRBV10-2 and TRBJ1-2; D is unclear. The CDR3 has 13 residues. Germline V gene data show CDR1 as WSHSY and CDR2 as SAAADI. The CDR3 reads CASSPHPRYGYIF. As DNA, the CDR3 is TGCGCCAGCAGTCCTCACCCGCGGTATGGCTACATCTTC.

The V call is TRBV20-1, the J call TRBJ2-7; D not resolved. V was shortened by 0 bases and J by 6 bases, with 9 bases between the two germline ends. The germline CDR1 and CDR2 sequences are DFQATT and SNEGSKA (reference sequence). The CDR3 consists of 12 residues. The CDR3 is CSARDVVTEQYF. In nucleotides, the CDR3 is TGCAGTGCTAGAGATGTTGTAACCGAGCAGTACTTC.

The V gene is TRBV2, the J gene TRBJ2-1; TRBD2 matches at 15 bases. J lost 1 base, V lost 5 bases, and 6 bases had no gene match. The CDR3 loop spans 18 amino acids. CDR1 and CDR2 (germline): SNHLY, FYNNEI. CDR3 sequence (DNA): TGTGCCAGCAGTAACCTAGGACTAGCGGGGGGGTCCTACAATGAGCAGTTCTTC. It is translated as CASSNLGLAGGSYNEQFF.

This clonotype was found a few times. V usage is TRBV6-5 and J usage is TRBJ2-2; D may correspond to TRBD1 or TRBD2 (5 bases each). The CDR3 covers 15 residues. Germline values: CDR1 MNHEY, CDR2 SVGAGI. Between the trimmed V and J ends, which lost 2 bases and 3 bases, there was a span of 10 bases. Here the CDR3 DNA reads TGTGCCAGCAGTTACACCCAGGGACACACCGGGGAGCTGTTTTTT. Translating gives CASSYTQGHTGELFF.

The chain uses TRBV7-6 and TRBJ2-3; no reliable D call. The V gene's germline CDR1 is SGHVS and CDR2 FNYEAQ. CDR3 size: 12 residues. V lost 4 bases, J lost 4 bases, and 6 bases lay in between. CDR3 in DNA: TGTGCCAGCAGCTACCATTCAGATACGCAGTATTTT. Its protein is CASSYHSDTQYF. The complete variable domain, with remaining parts taken from reference TRBV7-6 and TRBJ2-3, reads GAGVSQSPRYKVTKRGQDVALRCDPISGHVSLYWYRQALGQGPEFLTYFNYEAQQDKSGLPNDRFSAERPEGSISTLTIQRTEQRDSAMYRCASSYHSDTQYFGPGTRLTVL.

V usage is TRBV13 and J usage is TRBJ1-5, with D unresolved. Germline values: CDR1 PRHDT, CDR2 FYEKMQ (reference sequence). The CDR3 is made up of 14 amino acids. Trimming took 2 bases from V and 4 from J, leaving 9 bases between them. CDR3 sequence: CASSLSSENQPQHF. The CDR3 DNA is TGTGCCAGCAGCTTATCCTCGGAAAATCAGCCCCAGCATTTT.

This clonotype was seen only a few times. The genes are TRBV7-2 and TRBJ2-7; tentatively, D is TRBD1 (6 bases). The V gene lost 0 bases and the J gene lost 6 bases, with 12 bases spanning the gap. Germline CDR1 reads SGHTA; CDR2 reads FQGNSA. The CDR3 loop spans 14 amino acids. The CDR3 here is CASSLARTVGEQYF. The CDR3 nucleotides are TGTGCCAGCAGCTTAGCCCGGACAGTTGGCGAGCAGTACTTC.

This sequence joins TRBV3-1 and TRBJ2-7; D unclear. Trimming shortened V by 4 bases and J by 5 bases, and 12 bases separated the two germline ends. Germline V gene lookup returns CDR1 LGHDT and CDR2 YNNKEL (reference sequence). The CDR3 totals 13 residues. The CDR3 DNA reads TGTGCCAGCAGCCCCTATGGTAGAGACGAGCAGTACTTC. As protein: CASSPYGRDEQYF.

This clonotype was seen only a few times. J is TRBJ1-2 and V is TRBV5-1; 7 nucleotides line up with TRBD1. The V segment lost 4 bases and the J segment 6 bases; nucleotides outside the gene matches: 6. Per the germline V gene, CDR1 is SGHRS and CDR2 is YFSETQ. This CDR3 comprises 13 residues. CDR3 nucleotide sequence: TGCGCCAGCAGCGAGACAGGGCCGGATGGCTACACCTTC. Translated, it gives CASSETGPDGYTF.

The chain joins TRBV6-5 to TRBJ2-7; D ambiguous. Germline lookup yields CDR1 MNHEY and CDR2 SVGAGI. V lost 4 bases and J 0 bases, leaving 10 bases between the germline ends. The CDR3 is made up of 14 amino acids. CDR3 sequence (DNA): TGTGCCAGCAGTTCTTCAGCGTACTCCTACGAGCAGTACTTC. It is translated as CASSSSAYSYEQYF.

The chain has TRBV7-9 and TRBJ1-3; tentatively, D is TRBD1 (5 bases). V shed 5 bases and J shed 2 bases, with 19 bases lying between them. CDR1 and CDR2 from the germline V gene are SEHNR and FQNEAQ (reference sequence). The length of the CDR3 is 17 residues. In DNA form, the CDR3 reads TGTGCCAGCAGCACGTCAATTCTCCCAGGGCCTGGAAACACCATATATTTT. This codes for CASSTSILPGPGNTIYF.

The CDR3 nucleotides read TGTGCCAGCAGCGTGGACAGGGGGCCCTTCGAGCAGTACTTC. It encodes CASSVDRGPFEQYF. This sequence joins TRBV7-2 and TRBJ2-7; 11 bases line up with TRBD1. The V and J ends lost 5 bases and 6 bases, in that order; junction bases with no gene match: 6. The germline V gene encodes CDR1 SGHTA and CDR2 FQGNSA. The CDR3 spans 14 residues.

This clonotype has more than one count but fewer than ten. The CDR3 here is CASTSFLMNTEAFF. In DNA, the CDR3 is TGTGCCAGCACGAGCTTCCTCATGAACACTGAAGCTTTCTTT. The rearrangement links TRBV7-2 to TRBJ1-1; D remains ambiguous. Trimming shortened V by 7 bases and J by 0 bases, and 12 bases separated the two germline ends. CDR3 length: 14 residues. Germline V gene data show CDR1 as SGHTA and CDR2 as FQGNSA.

This clonotype was counted at least ten times. The V and J genes are TRBV29-1 and TRBJ2-7, with TRBD2 matching over 7 bases. Germline CDR1 SQVTM, CDR2 ANQGSEA. Trimming took 1 base from V and 0 from J; bases not matched to a gene: 9. The CDR3 has 16 amino acids. CDR3 in DNA: TGCAGCGTTGAAGCCATAGGGGAGGGGAGCTCCTACGAGCAGTACTTC. Protein product: CSVEAIGEGSSYEQYF.

This clonotype was seen only a few times. The chain recombines TRBV7-9 with TRBJ2-5, with TRBD2 identical over 12 bases. J lost 4 bases, V lost 6 bases, and 3 bases had no gene match. The CDR3 runs 14 residues. From germline, CDR1 is SEHNR and CDR2 FQNEAQ (reference sequence). CDR3: CASSTTSGGETQYF. DNA of the CDR3: TGTGCCAGCAGTACGACTAGCGGGGGAGAGACCCAGTACTTC.